Each of the 5 T cell receptor beta chains below was sequenced from the same sample in a study of T cell repertoires in cytomegalovirus infection (dated by TCRdb to the late 2010s). The data were produced on an Illumina HiSeq 1500. TCRdb applied fastp at Q25 and MiXCR to the public reads, then kept only in-frame beta chains. Each CDR3 protein appears once, grouped with its most common genes and DNA. The sample table records a few hundred thousand distinct CDR3 sequences; about a sixth of these occur just once. The ten largest clones represent less than 50% of the sample. Sequenced: CD8+ T cells from PBMCs. Receptors were obtained from a human donor in good health (CMV status not recorded). Some clones in this sample may be carry-over from other donors' samples.

This chain links TRBV7-9 with TRBJ1-2, with a possible D match to TRBD1 (5 bases). The CDR3 runs 14 residues. Trimming pared 8 bases from V and 5 bases from J, leaving 18 bases between. Germline V gene sequence: CDR1 SEHNR, CDR2 FQNEAQ (reference sequence). CDR3 loop: CASHSGEAGYGYTF. In DNA, the CDR3 is TGTGCCAGCCACTCGGGGGAGGCCGGGTATGGCTACACCTTC.

This clonotype has at least ten counts. The J gene is TRBJ2-6, the V gene TRBV10-3; D remains unclear. This CDR3 region has 18 residues. CDR1 and CDR2 from the germline V gene are ENHRY and SYGVKD. V lost 6 bases and J 0 bases, leaving 18 bases between the germline ends. CDR3 sequence (DNA): TGTGCCATCAGCCCCTACGATTTACAGACCTCTGGGGCCAACGTCCTGACTTTC. This translates into CAISPYDLQTSGANVLTF.

In this sample, this clonotype turned up a few times. The chain has TRBV7-6 and TRBJ2-7, with 7 bases lining up with TRBD1. Trimming took 1 base from V and 7 from J; bases not matched to a gene: 7. The germline CDR1 and CDR2 sequences are SGHVS and FNYEAQ. The CDR3 spans 14 residues. The CDR3 sequence is CASSLVGQAEEQYF. The CDR3, as DNA: TGTGCCAGCAGCTTAGTAGGACAGGCTGAAGAGCAGTACTTC.

V and J are TRBV18 and TRBJ2-7, with 9 bases lining up with TRBD1. V shed 3 bases and J 3 bases; nucleotides not matched to a gene: 9. Germline-derived CDR1 and CDR2 are KGHSH and LQKENI. The CDR3 has 16 amino acids. CDR3 region: CASSPSEGQGYYEQYF. In DNA, the CDR3 is TGTGCCAGCTCACCTAGTGAGGGACAGGGTTACTACGAGCAGTACTTC.

The sample holds many counts of this clonotype. This chain joins TRBV7-2 and TRBJ1-2; the D is unclear. V was clipped by 1 base and J by 8 bases, with 17 bases between them. In germline, CDR1 is SGHTA, CDR2 FQGNSA. CDR3 length: 15 amino acids. In nucleotides, the CDR3 is TGTGCCAGCAGCTTAGTGATCGGGTCCGCACGGGGCTACACCTTC. This sequence encodes CASSLVIGSARGYTF.